This passage covers 21 T cell receptor beta chains from one sample sequenced in a study of read filtering for tumor transcriptome and immune sequencing. From about 0.4 ug of RNA, a library with molecular barcoded alpha/delta and beta/gamma adaptors was made. TCRdb reanalysed the reads using MiXCR and keeps one entry per CDR3 protein. The table records roughly 60,000 distinct CDR3 sequences, 20% to 25% of them present only once. Material: a population of CD138-negative cells sorted from bone marrow. These receptor sequences come from a donor at least 40 years old with multiple myeloma.

This clonotype was picked up a small number of times. J is TRBJ2-7 and V is TRBV20-1, with 10 bases aligning to TRBD2. CDR3 length: 15 residues. Germline V CDR1 and CDR2: DFQATT, SNEGSKA (reference sequence). After removal of 4 bases from V and 5 bases from J, the junction contained 11 bases not matched to a gene. Here the CDR3 DNA reads TGCAGTGCTAATCTAGCGGGAGAAGTTAAGGACGAGCAGTACTTC. Translating it yields CSANLAGEVKDEQYF.

This clonotype was counted at least ten times. This chain links TRBV28 with TRBJ2-7; D is ambiguous. The CDR3 totals 11 residues. Trimming stripped 6 bases from V and 4 bases from J, with 7 bases between. CDR1 and CDR2 from the germline V gene are MDHEN and SYDVKM. The CDR3 coding sequence is TGTGCCAGCAGGACAAATTACGAGCAGTACTTC. This gives the protein CASRTNYEQYF.

This clonotype was detected many times. CDR3 in amino acids: CASSPIRGGTEAFF. CDR3 DNA: TGTGCCAGCAGCCCAATCAGGGGGGGCACTGAAGCTTTCTTT. The chain recombines TRBV9 with TRBJ1-1, with TRBD1 matching 7 bases. V lost 4 bases to trimming and J lost 4 bases; unmatched junction nucleotides: 7. Germline V gene sequence: CDR1 SGDLS, CDR2 YYNGEE. The CDR3 has 14 residues.

This clonotype has a count of ten or more. V gene TRBV20-1 combines with J gene TRBJ1-5; 7 nucleotides match TRBD1. V dropped 0 bases and J dropped 4; count of bases not matched to a gene: 9. Germline lookup yields CDR1 DFQATT and CDR2 SNEGSKA (reference sequence). CDR3 length equals 16 residues. CDR3 sequence reads: CSARDFIGQENQPQHF. The CDR3 nucleotides are TGCAGTGCTAGAGATTTTATCGGACAGGAGAATCAGCCCCAGCATTTT.

This clonotype was seen at least ten times. The V call is TRBV6-2 or TRBV6-3, the J call TRBJ2-3; tentatively, D is TRBD1 (6 bases). The germline V gene encodes CDR1 MNHEY and CDR2 SVGEGT. CDR3 length: 19 amino acids. Between the trimmed V and J ends, which lost 7 bases and 1 base, there was a span of 27 bases. The CDR3 DNA reads as TGTGCCAGCACCCCTACGGCCCGCTACAGGGAGCCCCGCACAGATACGCAGTATTTT. Translating it yields CASTPTARYREPRTDTQYF.

The rearrangement links TRBV28 to TRBJ1-5; 7 bases align to TRBD1. The CDR3 totals 16 residues. CDR1 is MDHEN, CDR2 SYDVKM, per germline. Unmatched junction bases numbered 12, after V lost 6 bases and J lost 4 bases. The DNA of the CDR3 is TGTGCCAGCAGACCTAATTACAGGGGAGTGAATCAGCCCCAGCATTTT. Amino acids: CASRPNYRGVNQPQHF.

This clonotype was seen a handful of times. One end of the junction is discordant with germline, which a read error may explain. The chain couples TRBV10-3 to TRBJ1-5; 10 bases fit TRBD1. Germline CDR1 and CDR2: ENHRY and SYGVKD. This CDR3 region has 14 residues. CDR3 loop: CAIGTGDSNPPQHF. The CDR3, as DNA: TGTGCCATAGGGACAGGGGATAGCAATCCGCCCCAGCATTTT.

The CDR3 region is CASSYQGVHEQYF. The CDR3 DNA reads TGTGCCAGCAGTTACCAGGGGGTGCACGAGCAGTACTTC. This chain joins TRBV12-3 or TRBV12-4 and TRBJ2-7, with 7 bases aligning to TRBD1. The CDR3 spans 13 residues. With V trimmed by 4 bases and J by 5 bases, 5 bases remained unmatched.

In this sample, this clonotype turned up a few times. This chain joins TRBV29-1 and TRBJ2-3; 7 bases map to TRBD2. Germline V gene lookup returns CDR1 SQVTM and CDR2 ANQGSEA. CDR3 size: 14 residues. Trimming removed 3 bases from V and 5 bases from J; junction bases left unmatched: 8. The CDR3 nucleotides are TGCAGCGTTGAGACTTTCGGGGGGTTAGATACGCAGTATTTT. Encoded protein: CSVETFGGLDTQYF.

This clonotype has a count of ten or more. V is TRBV29-1 and J is TRBJ1-1; the D gene is possibly TRBD1 (5 bases). CDR1 is SQVTM and CDR2 is ANQGSEA in the germline V gene. There are 11 residues in the CDR3. Trimming removed 7 bases at V and 1 base at J, with 7 bases between. DNA of the CDR3: TGCAGCGCCAGGGAGAACACTGAAGCTTTCTTT. Translating it yields CSARENTEAFF.

This clonotype showed up just a few times. Possible read error: a much larger clone is one base away. V and J are TRBV7-2 and TRBJ2-1; D call uncertain. CDR3 size: 14 residues. Germline CDR1 is SGHTA and CDR2 is FQGNSA. The CDR3: CASSAPPLGNERFF. The CDR3 DNA is TGTGCCAGCAGCGCACCCCCTCTTGGCAATGAGCGGTTCTTC.

About this clonotype: Without the conserved terminal phenylalanine or tryptophan, this CDR3 likely stems from a read error. The gene calls are TRBV9 and TRBJ2-5, with a weak D call TRBD2 (7 bases). CDR3 size: 15 residues. From germline, CDR1 is SGDLS and CDR2 YYNGEE. The V gene lost 3 bases and the J gene lost 3 bases, with 15 bases spanning the gap. In DNA, the CDR3 is TGTGCCAGCAGCGCCGACCTAGGGGGGGAAGAGACCCAGTACTCC. It specifies CASSADLGGEETQYS.

Ten or more counts support this clonotype. The rearrangement joins TRBV20-1 to TRBJ1-1, with D uncertain. This CDR3 comprises 14 residues. V lost 5 bases and J 2 bases, leaving 15 bases between the germline ends. Germline CDR1 and CDR2: DFQATT and SNEGSKA (reference sequence). The CDR3 DNA sequence: TGCAGTGCTCTAAATTACAGAGAAAACACTGAAGCTTTCTTT. Protein product: CSALNYRENTEAFF.

This clonotype turned up a few times. A much larger clone differs by one base, so this may be a read error. The chain carries TRBV5-1 and TRBJ2-3; the D gene is possibly TRBD2 (7 bases). Germline CDR1 is SGHRS and CDR2 is YFSETQ. The CDR3 has 16 residues. The CDR3 DNA reads TGCGCCTGCAGCTTGGCCGGGGGGCTCTCCACAGATACGCAGTATTTT. It encodes CACSLAGGLSTDTQYF. Together with reference TRBV5-1 and TRBJ2-3, the CDR3 gives the full variable domain: KAGVTQTPRYLIKTRGQQVTLSCSPISGHRSVSWYQQTPGQGLQFLFEYFSETQRNKGNFPGRFSGRQFSNSRSEMNVSTLELGDSALYLCACSLAGGLSTDTQYFGPGTRLTVL.

At least ten counts were recorded for this clonotype. J is TRBJ1-5 and V is TRBV4-2; D unclear. The CDR3 is 13 amino acids. Trimming cost V 0 bases and J 2 bases, with 2 bases left between them. In germline, CDR1 is LGHNA, CDR2 YNFKEQ. CDR3 nucleotide sequence: TGTGCCAGCAGCCAAGACGGCAATCAGCCCCAGCATTTT. This encodes CASSQDGNQPQHF.

This clonotype was seen many times. This chain uses TRBV20-1 with TRBJ2-1; D uncertain. Germline CDR1 and CDR2: DFQATT and SNEGSKA (reference sequence). V lost 6 bases to trimming and J lost 7 bases, with 19 bases between them. The CDR3 covers 14 residues. Here the CDR3 reads CSAFPGKGENEQFF. CDR3 coding DNA: TGCAGTGCCTTTCCGGGCAAAGGTGAAAATGAGCAGTTCTTC.

This clonotype was seen at least ten times. This chain uses TRBV5-1 with TRBJ1-6; TRBD1 aligns across 10 bases. Trimming took 3 bases from V and 9 from J; bases not matched to a gene: 6. The germline gives CDR1 SGHRS, CDR2 YFSETQ. There are 15 residues in the CDR3. In nucleotides, the CDR3 is TGCGCCAGCAGCTACTCCGGGACAGGGGTTTCACCCCTCCACTTT. It codes for CASSYSGTGVSPLHF.

The V call is TRBV25-1, the J call TRBJ1-5; the D gene is possibly TRBD1 (6 bases). The V and J ends lost 3 bases and 6 bases respectively, with 9 bases between them. The CDR3 consists of 13 residues. CDR1 and CDR2 from the germline V gene are MGHDK and SYGVNS. The CDR3 loop is CASSEAGAQPQHF. The CDR3 bases are TGTGCCAGCAGTGAGGCAGGGGCTCAGCCCCAGCATTTT.

A remark on this clonotype: This sequence may be a read error, since a much larger clone differs from it by one base. The J gene is TRBJ1-1, the V gene TRBV3-1; D might be TRBD1 (5 bases). V was shortened by 3 bases and J by 7 bases, with 12 bases between the two germline ends. Looked up from germline, CDR1 is LGHDT and CDR2 is YNNKEL (reference sequence). This CDR3 region has 13 residues. The CDR3 DNA sequence: TGTGCCAGCAGCCAGGCGTGGGGGATTGAAGCTTTCTTT. Translating it yields CASSQAWGIEAFF.

This clonotype has at least ten counts. The chain links TRBV28 to TRBJ2-1; D may match TRBD1 or TRBD2 (5 bases each). CDR3 length: 16 residues. In germline, CDR1 is MDHEN, CDR2 SYDVKM. V was shortened by 5 bases and J by 0 bases, with 14 bases between the two germline ends. Here the CDR3 reads CASSATGRSSYNEQFF. CDR3 DNA sequence: TGTGCCAGCAGTGCGACGGGACGGAGCTCCTACAATGAGCAGTTCTTC.

This clonotype was observed many times. The gene calls are TRBV24-1 and TRBJ2-1; D is uncertain. Germline V gene lookup returns CDR1 KGHDR and CDR2 SFDVKD. There are 15 residues in the CDR3. Trimming shortened V by 6 bases and J by 2 bases, and 13 bases separated the two germline ends. The CDR3 sequence: CATSSAEAAYNEQFF. The CDR3 bases are TGTGCCACCAGTTCGGCGGAAGCCGCCTACAATGAGCAGTTCTTC.